Listed here are 26 T cell receptor beta chains from one sample, sequenced in a study of early stage breast cancer tumors. The table came from immunoSEQ multiplex PCR; TCRdb's copy has only in-frame clones and leaves some out. Seen here are about 14,000 clones, approximately 81% observed once, and the top ten hold approximately 7.6%. The source material was normal breast tissue next to the tumor. Source of these receptors: a person aged 45-60 years with breast cancer.

The chain joins TRBV10-3 to TRBJ2-7; 10 bases agree with TRBD1. V shed 6 bases and J 5 bases; nucleotides not matched to a gene: 4. The CDR3 totals 13 residues. Germline V gives CDR1 ENHRY, CDR2 SYGVKD. CDR3 nucleotide sequence: TGTGCCATCAGGGGACAGGGGTATGACGAGCAGTACTTC. Translating it yields CAIRGQGYDEQYF.

V is TRBV28 and J is TRBJ2-3; a weak D match, TRBD2 (6 bases). The CDR3 covers 15 residues. V was trimmed by 3 bases and J by 1 base, leaving 11 bases between them. Germline lookup yields CDR1 MDHEN and CDR2 SYDVKM. Here the CDR3 DNA reads TGTGCCAGCAGTTTTCCGTCGGGGGGCACAGATACGCAGTATTTT. Amino acid sequence: CASSFPSGGTDTQYF. Full variable domain (missing parts from reference TRBV28 and TRBJ2-3): DVKVTQSSRYLVKRTGEKVFLECVQDMDHENMFWYRQDPGLGLRLIYFSYDVKMKEKGDIPEGYSVSREKKERFSLILESASTNQTSMYLCASSFPSGGTDTQYFGPGTRLTVL.

This CDR3 is CASSFWGSGSTDTQYF. In DNA, the CDR3 is TGTGCCAGCTCTTTTTGGGGTAGCGGCTCCACAGATACGCAGTATTTT. The chain carries TRBV7-2 and TRBJ2-3, with a weak D call TRBD2 (6 bases). Germline CDR1 is SGHTA and CDR2 is FQGNSA. Trimming removed 8 bases from V and 2 bases from J, with 20 bases in between. The CDR3 loop spans 16 amino acids.

J is TRBJ2-5 and V is TRBV5-6; D gene uncertain. The V gene lost 0 bases and the J gene lost 4 bases, with 7 bases spanning the gap. Germline V gene lookup returns CDR1 SGHDT and CDR2 YYEEEE. The CDR3 loop spans 13 amino acids. Written as DNA, the CDR3 is TGTGCCAGCAGCTTGGAATGGGTAGAGACCCAGTACTTC. Encoded protein: CASSLEWVETQYF.

The chain couples TRBV6-6 to TRBJ1-1; no definite D call. Germline V gene lookup returns CDR1 MNHNY and CDR2 SVGAGI (reference sequence). The CDR3 loop spans 16 amino acids. Trimming stripped 7 bases from V and 0 bases from J, with 18 bases between. CDR3 in amino acids: CASILLVGQMNTEAFF. The CDR3 DNA sequence: TGTGCCAGCATCCTCCTCGTCGGGCAAATGAACACTGAAGCTTTCTTT.

The V and J genes are TRBV18 and TRBJ1-3; tentatively, D is TRBD1 (6 bases). The CDR3 runs 18 residues. Trimming left V 0 bases short and J 1 base short, with 16 bases between. The germline V gene has CDR1 KGHSH and CDR2 LQKENI. CDR3 coding DNA: TGTGCCAGCTCACCACCGACCGGGGGCTTCAGATCTGGAAACACCATATATTTT. It is translated as CASSPPTGGFRSGNTIYF.

The gene calls are TRBV7-9 and TRBJ2-5, with TRBD2 identical over 12 bases. Germline assignment: CDR1 SEHNR and CDR2 FQNEAQ (reference sequence). The junction had 4 bases not matched to a gene; V was cut back by 2 bases and J by 3 bases. CDR3 length equals 16 residues. The CDR3 DNA sequence: TGTGCCAGCAGCTTAACCCTAGCGGGAGGGAAAGAGACCCAGTACTTC. This sequence encodes CASSLTLAGGKETQYF.

The gene calls are TRBV5-1 and TRBJ2-7, with TRBD1 matching 7 bases. The CDR3 runs to 14 residues. V was pared by 5 bases and J by 1 base, with 6 bases of the junction left unmatched. From germline, CDR1 is SGHRS and CDR2 YFSETQ. The CDR3 coding sequence is TGCGCCAGCAGTCAACAGGGGATGTCCTACGAGCAGTACTTC. It is translated as CASSQQGMSYEQYF.

The chain carries TRBV5-1 and TRBJ2-1; TRBD2 matches at 10 bases. The CDR3 spans 15 residues. In germline, CDR1 is SGHRS, CDR2 YFSETQ. V was pared by 6 bases and J by 4 bases, with 7 bases of the junction left unmatched. Here the CDR3 reads CASTPRAGGYNEQFF. The CDR3 DNA sequence: TGCGCCAGCACCCCCAGAGCGGGGGGGTACAATGAGCAGTTCTTC. Supplemented by reference TRBV5-1 and TRBJ2-1, the full variable domain reads KAGVTQTPRYLIKTRGQQVTLSCSPISGHRSVSWYQQTPGQGLQFLFEYFSETQRNKGNFPGRFSGRQFSNSRSEMNVSTLELGDSALYLCASTPRAGGYNEQFFGPGTRLTVL.

The chain is built from TRBV6-6 and TRBJ2-1; 7 bases map to TRBD1. Trimming at V came to 7 bases and at J to 9 bases, leaving 6 bases not matched to a gene. Germline assignment: CDR1 MNHNY and CDR2 SVGAGI (reference sequence). The CDR3 sequence is 12 residues long. DNA of the CDR3: TGTGCCAGCAACACAGGGGACGGTGAGCAGTTCTTC. Protein: CASNTGDGEQFF.

V gene TRBV7-2 combines with J gene TRBJ2-5; tentatively, D is TRBD1 or TRBD2 (7 bases each). Germline CDR1 and CDR2: SGHTA and FQGNSA. The length of the CDR3 is 16 residues. The V gene lost 6 bases and the J gene lost 5 bases, with 22 bases spanning the gap. DNA of the CDR3: TGTGCCAGCAGTCAACTGGGGGGGACAGATGGGGAGACCCAGTACTTC. It translates to CASSQLGGTDGETQYF.

This clone came up a few times. The genes are TRBV10-1 and TRBJ2-3, with D tentatively TRBD1 (6 bases). CDR3 length: 15 residues. Looked up from germline, CDR1 is WNHNN and CDR2 is SYGVQD (reference sequence). Trimming cost V 3 bases and J 0 bases, with 10 bases left between them. The CDR3 DNA reads TGCGCCAGCAGTGACGGGACATTGAGCACAGATACGCAGTATTTT. It codes for CASSDGTLSTDTQYF.

J is TRBJ2-5 and V is TRBV11-2; 8 bases fit TRBD1. Germline V gene sequence: CDR1 SGHAT, CDR2 FQNNGV. CDR3 length: 16 residues. V lost 6 bases, J lost 5 bases, and 14 bases stayed unmatched. CDR3 region: CASRKMTGESRETQYF. In DNA, the CDR3 is TGTGCCAGCAGGAAAATGACAGGGGAAAGTCGGGAGACCCAGTACTTC. The full variable domain, with the rest looked up from reference TRBV11-2 and TRBJ2-5, is EAGVAQSPRYKIIEKRQSVAFWCNPISGHATLYWYQQILGQGPKLLIQFQNNGVVDDSQLPKDRFSAERLKGVDSTLKIQPAKLEDSAVYLCASRKMTGESRETQYFGPGTRLLVL.

V usage is TRBV11-2 and J usage is TRBJ2-1, with TRBD2 identical over 11 bases. The germline gives CDR1 SGHAT, CDR2 FQNNGV. Germline trimming cut 3 bases from V and 10 bases from J; bases unmatched to any gene: 8. The CDR3 is 15 amino acids. The CDR3 DNA is TGTGCCAGCAGCTTTGGCGTACTAGCGGGAGTCGAGCAGTTCTTC. Its translation is CASSFGVLAGVEQFF.

By share, this clone ranks as medium-sized. V and J are TRBV11-2 and TRBJ2-2; D is possibly TRBD1 (5 bases). The CDR3 has 13 residues. Trimming pared 0 bases from V and 11 bases from J, leaving 10 bases between. CDR1 is SGHAT and CDR2 is FQNNGV in the germline V gene. The DNA of the CDR3 is TGTGCCAGCAGCTTAGAGGTCAGGGCCGAGCTGTTTTTT. This translates into CASSLEVRAELFF.

The CDR3 nucleotides are TGTGCCAGCAGTCAGGGACCGGTTAACACCGGGGAGCTGTTTTTT. This encodes CASSQGPVNTGELFF. The chain carries TRBV6-1 and TRBJ2-2; D is perhaps TRBD1 or TRBD2 (5 bases each). V shed 5 bases and J shed 2 bases, with 12 bases lying between them. The CDR3 has 15 residues. CDR1 is MNHNS and CDR2 is SASEGT in the germline V gene.

The J gene is TRBJ1-2, the V gene TRBV6-5, with 7 bases aligning to TRBD1. Germline V gene data show CDR1 as MNHEY and CDR2 as SVGAGI. The CDR3 consists of 15 residues. V shed 2 bases and J 4 bases; nucleotides not matched to a gene: 7. CDR3 amino acids: CASSYGDRASYGYTF. CDR3 sequence (DNA): TGTGCCAGCAGTTACGGCGACAGGGCGTCCTATGGCTACACCTTC.

V gene TRBV11-2 combines with J gene TRBJ1-4, with 9 bases matching TRBD1. The length of the CDR3 is 15 residues. Germline-derived CDR1 and CDR2 are SGHAT and FQNNGV. V was clipped by 7 bases and J by 10 bases; unmatched bases: 13. CDR3 bases: TGTGCCAGCAAGCTCGGGACCTTGGGACAGGGAAAACTGTTTTTT. Protein: CASKLGTLGQGKLFF. Variable domain in full (rest from reference TRBV11-2 and TRBJ1-4): EAGVAQSPRYKIIEKRQSVAFWCNPISGHATLYWYQQILGQGPKLLIQFQNNGVVDDSQLPKDRFSAERLKGVDSTLKIQPAKLEDSAVYLCASKLGTLGQGKLFFGSGTQLSVL.

The V call is TRBV7-2, the J call TRBJ2-2; 10 nucleotides align to TRBD1. Trimming cost V 6 bases and J 6 bases; bases outside gene matches: 7. The CDR3 is made up of 15 amino acids. CDR1 is SGHTA, CDR2 FQGNSA, per germline. Written as DNA, the CDR3 is TGTGCCAGCAGGCCGGGACAGGGGTTTGCCGGGGAGCTGTTTTTT. This codes for CASRPGQGFAGELFF.

This clone was counted between two and nine times. CDR3 region: CASSATGGVKGGYTF. The CDR3 DNA reads as TGCGCCAGCAGCGCGACAGGGGGCGTAAAGGGTGGCTACACCTTC. The chain links TRBV5-1 to TRBJ1-2; TRBD1 agrees at 10 bases. The CDR3 consists of 15 residues. J lost 7 bases, V lost 4 bases, and 10 bases had no gene match. The germline gives CDR1 SGHRS, CDR2 YFSETQ.

The chain combines TRBV5-6 with TRBJ1-4; D remains ambiguous. The length of the CDR3 is 15 residues. Per germline, CDR1 SGHDT and CDR2 YYEEEE. Trimming left V 2 bases short and J 0 bases short, with 8 bases between. CDR3 region: CASSFYSATNEKLFF. The DNA for the CDR3 is TGTGCCAGCAGCTTCTACTCTGCAACTAATGAAAAACTGTTTTTT.

The genes are TRBV19 and TRBJ2-1; D possibly corresponds to TRBD2 (5 bases). Germline V gives CDR1 LNHDA, CDR2 SQIVND (reference sequence). The CDR3 extends over 14 amino acids. The V end was cut by 3 bases, the J end by 7 bases, with 13 bases between. Here the CDR3 reads CASSIAGPRNEQFF. The CDR3 nucleotides are TGTGCCAGTAGTATCGCGGGCCCTAGGAATGAGCAGTTCTTC.

This clone has only one observation. The chain joins TRBV7-2 to TRBJ2-7, with 7 bases that match TRBD1. CDR1 is SGHTA, CDR2 FQGNSA, per germline. Trimming at V came to 5 bases and at J to 2 bases, leaving 6 bases not matched to a gene. The CDR3 length is 14 residues. The CDR3 loop reads CASSPVTGTYEQYF. CDR3 sequence (DNA): TGTGCCAGCAGCCCGGTGACAGGGACCTACGAGCAGTACTTC.

This clone has just a few counts. The chain combines TRBV7-3 with TRBJ2-5, with D possibly TRBD2 on 6 matching bases. Trimming removed 6 bases from V and 5 bases from J, with 10 bases in between. The CDR3 is 12 residues long. CDR1 is SGHTA and CDR2 is FQGTGA in the germline V gene. The CDR3 nucleotides read TGTGCCAGCAGAAACCGGGGGGAGACCCAGTACTTC. Residues: CASRNRGETQYF.

V and J are TRBV30 and TRBJ1-1, with 8 bases that match TRBD1. CDR3 length equals 15 residues. After removal of 0 bases from V and 7 bases from J, the junction contained 10 bases not matched to a gene. The germline V gene encodes CDR1 GTSNPN and CDR2 SVGIG (reference sequence). The CDR3, as DNA: TGTGCCTGGAGTGTACAAACAGGGGGAATCAATGAAGCTTTCTTT. Translating it yields CAWSVQTGGINEAFF.

The chain employs TRBV7-2 and TRBJ2-7; 10 nucleotides match TRBD2. Trimming took 5 bases from V and 6 from J; bases not matched to a gene: 13. The CDR3 has 16 residues. CDR1 is SGHTA and CDR2 is FQGNSA in the germline V gene. The CDR3 spells CASSTRTSGMLSEQYF. In nucleotides, the CDR3 is TGTGCCAGCAGCACACGGACTAGCGGAATGCTCTCCGAGCAGTACTTC.